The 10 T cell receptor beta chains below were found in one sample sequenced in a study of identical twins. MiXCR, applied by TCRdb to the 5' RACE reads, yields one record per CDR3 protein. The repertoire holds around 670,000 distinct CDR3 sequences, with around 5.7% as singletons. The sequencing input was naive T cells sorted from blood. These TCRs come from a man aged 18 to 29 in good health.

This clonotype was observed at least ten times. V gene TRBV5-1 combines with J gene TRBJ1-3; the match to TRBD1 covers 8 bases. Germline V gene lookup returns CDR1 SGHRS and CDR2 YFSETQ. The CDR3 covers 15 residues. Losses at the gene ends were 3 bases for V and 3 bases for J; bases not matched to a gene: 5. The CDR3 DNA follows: TGCGCCAGCAGCTCCGGACAGGGCGTTGGAAACACCATATATTTT. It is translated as CASSSGQGVGNTIYF.

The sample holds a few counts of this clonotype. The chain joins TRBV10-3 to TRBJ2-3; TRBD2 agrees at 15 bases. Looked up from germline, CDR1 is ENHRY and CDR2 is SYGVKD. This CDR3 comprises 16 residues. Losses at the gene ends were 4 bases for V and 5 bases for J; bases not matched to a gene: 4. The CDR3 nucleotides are TGTGCCATCAGTGGGACTAGCGGGAGGGCCGTAGATACGCAGTATTTT. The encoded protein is CAISGTSGRAVDTQYF.

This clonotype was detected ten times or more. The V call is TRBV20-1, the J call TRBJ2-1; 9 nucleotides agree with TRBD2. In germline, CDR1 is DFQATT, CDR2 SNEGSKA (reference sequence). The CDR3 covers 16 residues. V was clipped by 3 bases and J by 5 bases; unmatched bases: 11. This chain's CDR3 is CSASLRWLAGNNEQFF. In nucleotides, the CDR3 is TGCAGTGCTAGTCTTCGGTGGCTAGCGGGAAACAATGAGCAGTTCTTC.

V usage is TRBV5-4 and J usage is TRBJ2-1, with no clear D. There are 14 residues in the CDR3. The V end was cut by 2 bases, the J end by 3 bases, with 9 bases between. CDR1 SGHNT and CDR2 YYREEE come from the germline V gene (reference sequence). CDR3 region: CASSLNEIYNEQFF. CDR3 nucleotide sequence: TGTGCCAGCAGCTTAAACGAGATCTACAATGAGCAGTTCTTC.

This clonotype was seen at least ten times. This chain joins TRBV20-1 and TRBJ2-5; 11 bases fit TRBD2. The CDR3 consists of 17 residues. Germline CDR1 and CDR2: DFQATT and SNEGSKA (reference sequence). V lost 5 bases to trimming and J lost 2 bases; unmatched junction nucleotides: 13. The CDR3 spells CSAQPLAGGPRQETQYF. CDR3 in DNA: TGCAGTGCTCAGCCATTAGCGGGAGGGCCTCGGCAAGAGACCCAGTACTTC.

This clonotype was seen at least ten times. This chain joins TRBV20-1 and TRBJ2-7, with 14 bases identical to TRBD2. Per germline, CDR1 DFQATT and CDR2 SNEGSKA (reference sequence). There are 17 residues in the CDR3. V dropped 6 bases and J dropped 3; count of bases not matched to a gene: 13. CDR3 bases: TGCAGTGCACCTACCTCCGGACTAGCGGGAGGTCACTACGAGCAGTACTTC. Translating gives CSAPTSGLAGGHYEQYF.

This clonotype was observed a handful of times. This CDR3 is CASTRGGESYNEQFF. In DNA, the CDR3 is TGTGCCAGCACCCGAGGGGGGGAGTCCTACAATGAGCAGTTCTTC. V gene TRBV7-2 combines with J gene TRBJ2-1, with D possibly matching TRBD2 (7 bases). The V and J ends lost 7 bases and 1 base respectively, with 14 bases between them. Germline lookup yields CDR1 SGHTA and CDR2 FQGNSA. CDR3 size: 15 residues.

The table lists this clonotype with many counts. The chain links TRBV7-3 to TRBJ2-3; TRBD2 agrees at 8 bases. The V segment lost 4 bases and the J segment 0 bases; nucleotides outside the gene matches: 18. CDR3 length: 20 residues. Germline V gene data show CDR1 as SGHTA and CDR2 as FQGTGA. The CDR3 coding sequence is TGTGCCAGCAGCTCCCGGGGGGGCCAGTACCCGACGACTAGCACAGATACGCAGTATTTT. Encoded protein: CASSSRGGQYPTTSTDTQYF.

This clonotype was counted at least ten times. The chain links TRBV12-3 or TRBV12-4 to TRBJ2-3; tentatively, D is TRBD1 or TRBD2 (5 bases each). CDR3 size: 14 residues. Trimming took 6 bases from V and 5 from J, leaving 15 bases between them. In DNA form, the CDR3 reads TGTGCCAGCAGGGGGATGGTGGGGGAAGATACGCAGTATTTT. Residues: CASRGMVGEDTQYF.

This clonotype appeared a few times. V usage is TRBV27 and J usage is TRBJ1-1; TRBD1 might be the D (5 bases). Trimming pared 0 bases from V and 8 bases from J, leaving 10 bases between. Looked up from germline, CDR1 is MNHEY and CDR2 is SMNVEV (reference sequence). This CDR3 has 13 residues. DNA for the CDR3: TGTGCCAGCAGTTTATCGTCCAGGGTGGAAGCTTTCTTT. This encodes CASSLSSRVEAFF.